The TCR beta chain under discussion was sequenced for a study of response to subunit inactivated influenza vaccine. The CDR3 loop spans 16 amino acids. V was shortened by 1 base and J by 1 base, with 11 bases between the two germline ends. In germline, CDR1 is MNHEY, CDR2 SVGAGI. In its sample, this clonotype was seen many times. What it recognizes is unknown. TCRdb recomputed calls from the RT-PCR reads with MiXCR, one row per CDR3 protein. The sample consists of 400,000 to 650,000 distinct CDR3 sequences, roughly 7.9% of them appearing once. Study-level results: New T cells are recruited in small numbers by each seasonal influenza vaccination, according to the authors' suggestion.

The starting material was PBMCs from blood, obtained roughly 24 months after vaccination. This receptor was identified in a man aged 50 to 75 who received an inactivated influenza vaccine. This chain connects TRBV6-5 to TRBJ2-4; D gene unclear. CDR3 amino acids: CASSYLQWAAKNIQYF. CDR3 sequence (DNA): TGTGCCAGCAGTTACTTGCAATGGGCGGCCAAAAACATTCAGTACTTC.